Here is one TCR beta chain with its context. Its matching antigen is unknown. This entry comes from a study of T cells after posttransplantation cyclophosphamide. General study findings and limits: After PTCy, TRB diversity resembled that of CNI/methotrexate controls. Tissue-infiltrating T cells from skin or gut overlapped little with blood T cells. Donor-recipient repertoire similarity was low at 1-2 months, rising over year one.

On the day of bone marrow donation, the related graft donor provided peripheral blood. This CDR3 is 14 amino acids long. Germline CDR1 reads KGHSH; CDR2 reads LQKENI. V trimming: 11 bases; J trimming: 1 base; junction bases outside the gene matches: 9. Repertoires were generated with immunoSEQ multiplex PCR, while TCRdb's copy carries only in-frame clones and drops some. This sample has 45,000 to 60,000 clones, with around 91% found just once. The chain joins TRBV18 to TRBJ2-5; 8 bases line up with TRBD2. The source material was PBMCs. The sequence was collected from a woman aged 45-65 years in good health and a related stem cell transplant donor. CDR3 sequence reads: CASRRGGIQETQYF. In DNA form, the CDR3 reads TGTGCCTCTCGCCGGGGGGGGATCCAAGAGACCCAGTACTTC. The full variable domain, in which reference TRBV18 and TRBJ2-5 provide the parts outside the CDR3, is NAGVMQNPRHLVRRRGQEARLRCSPMKGHSHVYWYRQLPEEGLKFMVYLQKENIIDESGMPKERFSAEFPKEGPSILRIQQVVRGDSAAYFCASRRGGIQETQYFGPGTRLLVL.